One T cell receptor (beta chain) is described in this entry. Its target is not known. A read error may account for a junction end that differs from germline. The CDR3 spans 15 residues. Germline loops: CDR1 KGHSH, CDR2 LQKENI. After the first PCR, alpha and beta chain libraries were processed separately. These data belong to a study of naive and memory T cell subsets. Study observations and caveats: A few larger clonotypes appeared in naive repertoires, especially CD8, possibly memory cells re-expressing CD45RA. Clonotypes are single alpha or beta chains, not paired receptors. In naive cells, over 95% of TCR sequences were seen only once.

Two oligonucleotides, mixed equimolar, formed the beta constant-region primer covering TRBC1 and TRBC2. Ligated cDNA was amplified by four rounds of PCR with nested alpha and beta constant-region primers and SP2. TCRdb processed the UMI-ligation and nested PCR reads anew with MiXCR; each CDR3 protein has one entry. The data contain roughly 83,000 distinct CDR3 sequences, approximately 11% of them singletons. The chain carries TRBV18 and TRBJ2-5; D might be TRBD1 (7 bases). The sequence derives from a human donor in good health. Sequencing was performed on naive CD4+ T cells from blood. Here the CDR3 reads CASSPPSEGAWPRDF. The CDR3 DNA reads as TGTGCCAGCTCACCACCGTCGGAGGGGGCATGGCCGCGGGATTTC.